Listed below are T cell receptor beta chains from one sample, sequenced in a study of human T cells and chemical hapten exposure. One entry per CDR3 protein, called by TCRdb with MiXCR from the RACE reads. This table has 150,000 to 200,000 distinct CDR3 sequences, approximately 14% appearing once. Sample: whole blood, taken in connection with sensitization to the hapten diphenylcyclopropenone (DPC). The receptors shown here come from a young woman with alopecia areata. Some clones in this sample may be carry-over from other donors' samples. Each CDR3 is given with its conserved first and last residue. The D gene is left open where the match is weak. Rows may omit the clone size; those that give it use once, few, many or a size class.

d_gene: -; v_gene: TRBV18; abundance: -; j_gene: TRBJ2-3; CDR3aa: CASSPLRGAAYTDTQYF; CDR3nt: TGTGCCAGCTCACCGCTCCGGGGCGCTGCCTACACAGATACGCAGTATTTT
d_gene: -; v_gene: TRBV28; abundance: -; j_gene: TRBJ2-7; CDR3aa: CASSLVSSKQYF; CDR3nt: TGTGCCAGCAGTTTGGTGTCATCCAAGCAGTACTTC
d_gene: -; v_gene: TRBV7-9; abundance: -; j_gene: TRBJ2-1; CDR3aa: CASSLGPEPYNEQFF; CDR3nt: TGTGCCAGCAGCTTAGGTCCCGAACCCTACAATGAGCAGTTCTTC
d_gene: TRBD2; v_gene: TRBV19; abundance: -; j_gene: TRBJ2-3; CDR3aa: CASSPRLAGGTDMQYF; CDR3nt: TGTGCCAGTAGTCCCCGACTAGCGGGAGGCACAGATATGCAGTATTTT
d_gene: TRBD1; v_gene: TRBV6-5; abundance: -; j_gene: TRBJ2-6; CDR3aa: CASSYASTGGESSGANVLTF; CDR3nt: TGTGCCAGCAGTTACGCCTCGACAGGGGGCGAGAGCTCTGGGGCCAACGTCCTGACTTTC
d_gene: -; v_gene: TRBV7-2; abundance: -; j_gene: TRBJ2-3; CDR3aa: CASAWTTSTDTQYF; CDR3nt: TGTGCCAGCGCCTGGACTACTAGCACAGATACGCAGTATTTT
d_gene: -; v_gene: TRBV5-4; abundance: -; j_gene: TRBJ2-7; CDR3aa: CASSAGQKAYEQYF; CDR3nt: TGTGCCAGCAGCGCGGGACAGAAAGCCTACGAGCAGTACTTC
d_gene: TRBD2; v_gene: TRBV24-1; abundance: few; j_gene: TRBJ2-1; CDR3aa: CATSDIPGLAGYNEQFF; CDR3nt: TGTGCCACCAGTGATATCCCGGGACTAGCGGGATACAATGAGCAGTTCTTC
d_gene: -; v_gene: TRBV6-2/TRBV6-3; abundance: few; j_gene: TRBJ2-2; CDR3aa: CASSYAAALTGELFF; CDR3nt: TGTGCCAGCAGTTACGCGGCAGCCCTTACCGGGGAGCTGTTTTTT
d_gene: -; v_gene: TRBV7-9; abundance: many; j_gene: TRBJ1-1; CDR3aa: CASSSSVTEAFF; CDR3nt: TGTGCCAGCAGCTCCTCAGTTACTGAAGCTTTCTTT
d_gene: TRBD1; v_gene: TRBV9; abundance: few; j_gene: TRBJ1-1; CDR3aa: CASSVATGGEAFF; CDR3nt: TGTGCCAGCAGCGTAGCAACAGGGGGCGAGGCTTTCTTT
d_gene: TRBD2; v_gene: TRBV7-9; abundance: -; j_gene: TRBJ2-3; CDR3aa: CASSFRTSGSNVGSDTQYF; CDR3nt: TGTGCCAGCAGCTTCCGGACTAGCGGGAGTAATGTTGGATCAGATACGCAGTATTTT
d_gene: TRBD1; v_gene: TRBV29-1; abundance: -; j_gene: TRBJ1-1; CDR3aa: CSVDRDRNTEAFF; CDR3nt: TGCAGCGTTGACAGGGACAGGAACACTGAAGCTTTCTTT
d_gene: TRBD1; v_gene: TRBV20-1; abundance: many; j_gene: TRBJ1-1; CDR3aa: CSARDRGRGGTEAFF; CDR3nt: TGCAGTGCTAGAGATAGAGGCAGGGGGGGCACTGAAGCTTTCTTT
d_gene: TRBD1; v_gene: TRBV7-3; abundance: many; j_gene: TRBJ2-1; CDR3aa: CASSLLPGGPVYNEQFF; CDR3nt: TGTGCCAGCAGCTTGTTGCCAGGGGGCCCCGTCTACAATGAGCAGTTCTTC
d_gene: TRBD1; v_gene: TRBV11-2; abundance: -; j_gene: TRBJ2-7; CDR3aa: CASSFGTGTYEQYF; CDR3nt: TGTGCCAGCAGCTTTGGGACAGGGACCTACGAGCAGTACTTC
d_gene: TRBD2; v_gene: TRBV20-1; abundance: many; j_gene: TRBJ2-5; CDR3aa: CSARDPRLAVQETQYF; CDR3nt: TGCAGTGCTAGAGATCCCAGACTAGCGGTCCAAGAGACCCAGTACTTC
d_gene: -; v_gene: TRBV9; abundance: -; j_gene: TRBJ1-4; CDR3aa: CASSVVPNEKLFF; CDR3nt: TGTGCCAGCAGCGTAGTCCCGAATGAAAAACTGTTTTTT
d_gene: TRBD1; v_gene: TRBV6-2/TRBV6-3; abundance: -; j_gene: TRBJ1-1; CDR3aa: CASSYGTGGVWSNTEAFF; CDR3nt: TGTGCCAGCAGTTACGGGACAGGGGGCGTATGGTCGAACACTGAAGCTTTCTTT